At least ten counts were recorded for the clone carrying this T cell receptor (beta chain). Its antigen is unidentified. This sample was taken from a study of T cell repertoires in cytomegalovirus infection. The overall study: Recently identified HLA-C-restricted and well-studied HLA-B-restricted CMV epitopes were used.

MiXCR, run by TCRdb on the reads, gives a single entry per CDR3 protein. The sample records approximately 73,000 distinct CDR3 sequences, roughly 37% being singletons. Germline V gives CDR1 MDHEN, CDR2 SYDVKM. The ends lost 5 bases at V and 2 bases at J; junction bases unmatched: 10. The CDR3 is made up of 19 amino acids. The sequencing used CD8+ T cells from cultured PBMCs, collected from culture after CMV antigen stimulation. This chain links TRBV28 with TRBJ2-3, with 16 bases lining up with TRBD2. This TCR came from a human donor in good health (CMV status not recorded). Some clones in this sample may be carry-over from other donors' samples. As DNA, the CDR3 is TGTGCCAGCAGTGACTTTGGGACTAGCGGGGGGGCCAACACAGATACGCAGTATTTT. Residues: CASSDFGTSGGANTDTQYF.